The 19 T cell receptor beta chains given below trace back to one sample, sequenced in a study of CD8 T cells in Susac syndrome (dated by TCRdb to the late 2010s). Libraries were built with the immunoSEQ multiplex PCR assay. RNA was extracted using the RNeasy kit, and about 0.5 to 1 ug of the RNA was reverse transcribed with random hexamers. TCRdb itself trimmed the public reads at Q25 with fastp, ran MiXCR and retained productive beta chains. Each CDR3 protein gets just one entry, which takes the most common genes and DNA from the rows behind it. This sample lists more than 100,000 distinct CDR3 sequences; around 94% were detected once. The ten largest clones add up to around 0.27% of the sample. Specimen: CD8+ T cells from PBMCs. Source of these receptors: a human donor with Susac syndrome.

The chain employs TRBV4-3 and TRBJ1-3; 8 bases align to TRBD1. With 0 bases clipped from V and 4 bases from J, the junction kept 5 bases outside the gene matches. In germline, CDR1 is LGHNA, CDR2 YSLEER. The length of the CDR3 is 16 residues. The CDR3: CASSQDPTGAGNTIYF. In nucleotides, the CDR3 is TGCGCCAGCAGCCAAGATCCGACAGGGGCAGGAAACACCATATATTTT.

The CDR3, as DNA: TGCAGCGTTGAAGGAGACAGAGACTATGGCTACACCTTC. It specifies CSVEGDRDYGYTF. This chain uses TRBV29-1 with TRBJ1-2, with a weak D call TRBD1 (5 bases). This CDR3 has 13 amino acids. V shed 1 base and J shed 3 bases, with 9 bases lying between them. In germline, CDR1 is SQVTM, CDR2 ANQGSEA. Full variable domain (outside the CDR3, taken from reference TRBV29-1 and TRBJ1-2): SAVISQKPSRDICQRGTSLTIQCQVDSQVTMMFWYRQQPGQSLTLIATANQGSEATYESGFVIDKFPISRPNLTFSTLTVSNMSPEDSSIYLCSVEGDRDYGYTFGSGTRLTVV.

CDR3: CASSQAESGGITGELFF. In DNA form, the CDR3 reads TGCGCCAGCAGCCAAGCGGAGAGCGGGGGGATCACCGGGGAGCTGTTTTTT. The gene calls are TRBV4-1 and TRBJ2-2; 9 bases line up with TRBD2. The CDR3 extends over 17 amino acids. Trimming removed 1 base from V and 4 bases from J; junction bases left unmatched: 7. Germline V gene sequence: CDR1 MGHRA, CDR2 YSYEKL.

The chain combines TRBV5-6 with TRBJ2-7; 7 positions match TRBD1. The germline V gene has CDR1 SGHDT and CDR2 YYEEEE. After removal of 4 bases from V and 7 bases from J, the junction contained 8 bases not matched to a gene. The CDR3 is made up of 13 amino acids. This chain's CDR3 is CASSLRQGWEQYF. CDR3 DNA sequence: TGTGCCAGCAGCCTGCGACAGGGTTGGGAGCAGTACTTC.

The chain is built from TRBV12-3 or TRBV12-4 and TRBJ2-4, with 8 bases fitting TRBD2. The CDR3 runs to 13 residues. With 5 bases clipped from V and 6 bases from J, the junction kept 3 bases outside the gene matches. For the CDR3, the DNA is TGTGCCAGCAGTCGGGAGGGGGGAAACATTCAGTACTTC. It specifies CASSREGGNIQYF.

The CDR3 here is CATSDWLSNEQFF. The CDR3 DNA is TGTGCCACCAGTGACTGGTTAAGCAATGAGCAGTTCTTC. The V and J genes are TRBV24-1 and TRBJ2-1; D call uncertain. Germline V gives CDR1 KGHDR, CDR2 SFDVKD. CDR3 length equals 13 residues. Trimming pared 4 bases from V and 6 bases from J, leaving 9 bases between.

The J gene is TRBJ2-5, the V gene TRBV5-1, with D unclear. The CDR3 is 15 residues long. Germline V CDR1 and CDR2: SGHRS, YFSETQ. V dropped 0 bases and J dropped 5 bases, with 14 bases sitting between them. CDR3 nucleotides: TGCGCCAGCAGCTTGGAGGGTGGCGGTTCGGAGACCCAGTACTTC. Translating it yields CASSLEGGGSETQYF.

V is TRBV15 and J is TRBJ1-2, with TRBD1 matching 8 bases. Germline V gene sequence: CDR1 LNHNV, CDR2 YYDKDF (reference sequence). The CDR3 totals 16 residues. Trimming at V came to 5 bases and at J to 7 bases, leaving 15 bases not matched to a gene. CDR3 in DNA: TGTGCCACCAGCCCCGAGAGGCCAGGGGGCAATCTTGGCTACACCTTC. Its protein is CATSPERPGGNLGYTF.

The chain uses TRBV12-3 or TRBV12-4 and TRBJ1-1; no firm D call. The CDR3 extends over 13 amino acids. V gave up 5 bases and J gave up 1 base, with 8 bases separating them. The DNA for the CDR3 is TGTGCCAGCAGTGTGTATTCGAACACTGAAGCTTTCTTT. Amino acids: CASSVYSNTEAFF.

The rearrangement links TRBV20-1 to TRBJ1-3; D is unclear. Germline loops: CDR1 DFQATT, CDR2 SNEGSKA (reference sequence). Trimming removed 0 bases at V and 4 bases at J, with 4 bases between. This CDR3 region has 12 residues. CDR3 coding DNA: TGCAGTGCTAGAGAAGTGGGAAACACCATATATTTT. Translation gives CSAREVGNTIYF.

The chain combines TRBV7-6 with TRBJ2-3; D uncertain. V was clipped by 0 bases and J by 2 bases, with 3 bases between them. Germline CDR1 and CDR2: SGHVS and FNYEAQ. This CDR3 is built from 13 residues. CDR3 nucleotide sequence: TGTGCCAGCAGCTTAGCGGTCACAGATACGCAGTATTTT. Residues: CASSLAVTDTQYF.

The genes are TRBV2 and TRBJ2-3; the D gene could be TRBD1 or TRBD2 (5 bases each). The CDR3 has 14 residues. Deletions cut 2 bases from V and 4 bases from J, with 10 bases between. Germline-derived CDR1 and CDR2 are SNHLY and FYNNEI. CDR3 nucleotide sequence: TGTGCCAGCAGTGAACCGGGGCGCGCAGATACGCAGTATTTT. As protein: CASSEPGRADTQYF.

The chain recombines TRBV20-1 with TRBJ1-2, with D uncertain. Between the trimmed V and J ends, which lost 2 bases and 8 bases, there was a span of 15 bases. Germline-derived CDR1 and CDR2 are DFQATT and SNEGSKA (reference sequence). CDR3 size: 13 residues. CDR3 loop: CSARPPPGEGYTF. In DNA form, the CDR3 reads TGCAGTGCTAGACCTCCACCCGGAGAGGGCTACACCTTC.

This sequence joins TRBV29-1 and TRBJ1-3; D gene ambiguous. The CDR3 consists of 13 residues. Germline V lookup: CDR1 SQVTM, CDR2 ANQGSEA. Trimming took off 4 bases at V and 8 bases at J, with 15 bases between the two ends. The chain's CDR3 is CSVVTERAHTIYF. CDR3 DNA sequence: TGCAGCGTTGTAACGGAGAGGGCCCACACCATATATTTT.

The chain has TRBV12-3 or TRBV12-4 and TRBJ2-1; D not certain. V lost 5 bases, J lost 9 bases, and 14 bases lay in between. The CDR3 is made up of 13 amino acids. The DNA of the CDR3 is TGTGCCAGCAGTCCGGGCCCCGCCGGTGAGCAGTTCTTC. Translating gives CASSPGPAGEQFF.

The chain has TRBV4-2 and TRBJ2-7; no reliable D call. Germline CDR1 and CDR2: LGHNA and YNFKEQ. The CDR3 is made up of 15 amino acids. Trimming shortened V by 2 bases and J by 2 bases, and 13 bases separated the two germline ends. CDR3: CASSQRPSSPYEQYF. The CDR3 DNA is TGTGCCAGCAGCCAACGCCCTAGTTCGCCCTACGAGCAGTACTTC.

The chain uses TRBV7-9 and TRBJ1-1, with D possibly being TRBD1 (5 bases). V was trimmed by 5 bases and J by 6 bases, leaving 10 bases between them. Germline-derived CDR1 and CDR2 are SEHNR and FQNEAQ (reference sequence). The CDR3 spans 12 residues. This CDR3 is CASSKGDSEAFF. In DNA, the CDR3 is TGTGCCAGCAGCAAAGGGGACTCTGAAGCTTTCTTT. The entire variable domain, with the rest obtained from reference TRBV7-9 and TRBJ1-1, is as follows: DTGVSQNPRHKITKRGQNVTFRCDPISEHNRLYWYRQTLGQGPEFLTYFQNEAQLEKSRLLSDRFSAERPKGSFSTLEIQRTEQGDSAMYLCASSKGDSEAFFGQGTRLTVV.

The chain carries TRBV7-9 and TRBJ2-1; D possibly corresponds to TRBD1 (6 bases). Looked up from germline, CDR1 is SEHNR and CDR2 is FQNEAQ (reference sequence). V was shortened by 4 bases and J by 8 bases, with 9 bases between the two germline ends. The CDR3 has 12 amino acids. This CDR3 is CASSYREDEQFF. CDR3 nucleotides: TGTGCCAGCAGCTACAGGGAAGATGAGCAGTTCTTC.

The rearrangement links TRBV5-1 to TRBJ2-1, with 8 bases identical to TRBD2. This CDR3 spans 16 amino acids. V dropped 0 bases and J dropped 4; count of bases not matched to a gene: 6. Germline CDR1 reads SGHRS; CDR2 reads YFSETQ. CDR3 bases: TGCGCCAGCAGCTTGGAGCGGCGGGGGGATTACAATGAGCAGTTCTTC. This encodes CASSLERRGDYNEQFF.